This record looks at one T cell receptor (beta chain) sequence and its context. These data are taken from a study of cytomegalovirus exposure and HLA in healthy donors. V was cut by 4 bases and J by 4 bases, with 13 bases left in between. This CDR3 comprises 14 residues. Per germline, CDR1 SGHAT and CDR2 FQDESV (reference sequence). The PCR employed 60 Vbeta primers together with 13 Jbeta primers. The table came from immunoSEQ multiplex PCR; TCRdb's copy has only in-frame clones and leaves some out. The sample has about 140,000 clones, roughly 80% seen once. The sequence was obtained from a man aged 18 to 29 in good health and CMV-seronegative. The chain joins TRBV11-1 to TRBJ2-5; D is perhaps TRBD1 (5 bases). Sequencing was done on a sample of PBMCs. CDR3 nucleotide sequence: TGTGCCAGCAGCTACATCAGGGATTCAGAGACCCAGTACTTC. This encodes CASSYIRDSETQYF.